Listed here is a single T cell receptor beta chain. It has no known antigen specificity. Per-nucleotide qualities are absent, and no much larger clonotype sits a single base away. In light of the paper, this sample's treatment or condition label describes: over 15 received Ad26.COV2.S at low or high dose, single or two shots; about 5 received placebo; per-sample allocation not given. For vaccine and placebo recipients, the sequenced repertoires came from samples collected on day 63 after the first injection. Between 29 July and 7 August 2020, Cohort 1b enrolled about two dozen adults aged 18-55 years at one site in Boston, USA. As a vaccine, Ad26.COV2.S was a replication-incompetent adenovirus type 26 vector that expressed a prefusion-stabilized SARS-CoV-2 spike protein derived from the original Wuhan strain. The CDR3 runs 12 amino acids, cysteine and phenylalanine included. Only the CDR3 region is kept as DNA, spanning 36 bases read in frame from base 1. Trimming at the junction amounts to 7 bases on V and 6 bases on J, and the germline ends lie 14 bases apart. The germline V gene provides CDR1 SQVTM and CDR2 ANQGSEA.

This sample is drawn from a study of Ad26.COV2.S vaccination and SARS-CoV-2 variants (dated by TCRdb to the early 2020s). Regarding the complete study: Donors in the vaccine arm were drawn from COV1001, a phase I-IIa trial of Ad26.COV2.S in healthy adults that was multicentre, randomized, double-blind and placebo-controlled. Ad26.COV2.S was given intramuscularly at 5x10^10 or 1x10^11 viral particles, as a single shot or as two shots 56 days apart. The specificity and breadth of SARS-CoV-2-reactive T cell receptors after Ad26.COV2.S vaccination were assessed by TCRbeta repertoire sequencing. The TCR-sequenced set comprised about 30 samples: approximately 19 Ad26.COV2.S vaccine recipients, 5 placebo recipients and 8 SARS-CoV-2 convalescent individuals. Trial participants were randomized into five groups of five: low-dose or high-dose Ad26.COV2.S given once or twice, or placebo on both occasions. Blinding of investigators to trial group allocation was maintained during experiments and outcome assessment. General conclusions and limits of the study: Comparing responses between vaccine doses or regimens was not something the study was powered to do. Compared with placebo recipients, Ad26.COV2.S recipients showed higher spike-specific TCR breadth (P = 0.0014). The authors noted that the TCR breadth and depth analyses may have underestimated total T cell responses. After vaccination, spike-specific CD8+ and CD4+ T cell responses were reported to show substantial breadth. Vaccine and placebo recipients had similar non-spike TCR breadth, a finding consistent with the vaccine containing only spike.

The immunoSEQ Assay was the method used to sequence TCRbeta CDR3 regions. After extraction, genomic DNA underwent amplification by bias-controlled multiplex PCR, followed by high-throughput sequencing. In the paper's pipeline: Collapsing and filtering of sequences were performed to quantify the absolute abundance of each unique TCRbeta CDR3 region. Usable DNA was measured by amplifying reference genes present in all nucleated cells, and TCRbeta template counts were normalized to that usable DNA to estimate T cell fraction. Repertoire TCRs were annotated as SARS-CoV-2-specific by exact matching of V gene, CDR3 amino acid sequence and J gene to a known reactive TCR set. MIRA supplied the reference SARS-CoV-2 TCR set, which was filtered for enrichment in COVID-19-positive ImmuneCODE repertoires so that public or cross-reactive TCRs were removed. Using the MIRA antigens, annotated TCRs were further analysed by specific ORF or by position within an ORF. Breadth was defined as annotated unique rearrangements over total unique productive rearrangements; depth was the summed frequency of those rearrangements. Two-sided Wilcoxon rank-sum tests were applied when comparing TCR breadth between groups. TCRdb took this table from immuneACCESS and kept in-frame rearrangements with V and J called. Such tables lack part of the clones; where checked against another copy, unresolved V genes explain under half of the gap, and the rest is unexplained. The V and J calls and clone size were taken over from that table, and D and trimming were inferred from the DNA. Counted in this sample were 440,000 or so clones; roughly 91% of them appeared once. The ten largest clones represent 4.3% of the sample.

This TCR derives from a person between 18 and 65 years old who received the Ad26.COV2.S COVID-19 vaccine or a placebo. Here the chain combines TRBV29-1 and TRBJ2-3; 5 matching bases give a weak D call of TRBD1. This specimen consisted of peripheral blood, obtained in a trial of Ad26.COV2.S vaccine versus placebo. The nucleotides are TGCAGCGGGGGCCACGAGGCGGATACGCAGTATTTT. The resulting protein is CSGGHEADTQYF.